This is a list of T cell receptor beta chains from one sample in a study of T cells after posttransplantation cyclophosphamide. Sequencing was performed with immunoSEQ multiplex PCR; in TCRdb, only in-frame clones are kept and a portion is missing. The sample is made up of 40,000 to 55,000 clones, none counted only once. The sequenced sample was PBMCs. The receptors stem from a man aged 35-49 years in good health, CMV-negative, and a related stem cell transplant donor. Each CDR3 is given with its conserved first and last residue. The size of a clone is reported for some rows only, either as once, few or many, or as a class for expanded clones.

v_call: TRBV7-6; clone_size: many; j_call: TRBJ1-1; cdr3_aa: CASSLAWTVNTEAFF
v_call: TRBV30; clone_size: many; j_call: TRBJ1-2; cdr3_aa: CASTGNYGYTF
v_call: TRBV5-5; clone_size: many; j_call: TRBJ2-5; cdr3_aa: CASSPLSGGETQYF
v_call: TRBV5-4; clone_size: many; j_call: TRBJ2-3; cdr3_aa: CASSIAAGSDTQYF
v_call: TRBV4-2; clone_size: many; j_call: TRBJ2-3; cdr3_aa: CASSQVRGGTDTQYF
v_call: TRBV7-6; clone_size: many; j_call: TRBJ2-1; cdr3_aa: CASSLGGLAGSAYNEQFF
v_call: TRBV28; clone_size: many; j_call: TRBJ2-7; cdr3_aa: CASSLQQGEGYEQYF
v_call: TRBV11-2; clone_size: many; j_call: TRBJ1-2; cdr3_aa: CASSVPGVGYTF
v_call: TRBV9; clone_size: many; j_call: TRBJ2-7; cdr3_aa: CASSVGGQGIPYEQYF
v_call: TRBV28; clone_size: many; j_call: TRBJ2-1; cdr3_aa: CASSRARGRMGEQFF
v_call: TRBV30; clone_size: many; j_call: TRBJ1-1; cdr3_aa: CAWSALRQMNTEAFF
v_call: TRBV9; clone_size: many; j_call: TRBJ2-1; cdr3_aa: CASSVGAAHNEQFF
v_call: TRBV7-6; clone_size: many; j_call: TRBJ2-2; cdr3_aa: CASSLFPAGGTGELFF
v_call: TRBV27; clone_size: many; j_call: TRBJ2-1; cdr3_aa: CASRPLSGSSYNEQFF
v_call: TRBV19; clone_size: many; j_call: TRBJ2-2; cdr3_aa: CASSIRAQPNTGELFF
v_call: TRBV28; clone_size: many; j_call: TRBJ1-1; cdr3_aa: CASAHPLSDTEAFF
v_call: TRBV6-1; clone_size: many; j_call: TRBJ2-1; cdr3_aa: CASSESLAGLNEQFF
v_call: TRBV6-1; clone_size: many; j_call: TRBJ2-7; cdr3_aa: CASNRLAGYYEQYF
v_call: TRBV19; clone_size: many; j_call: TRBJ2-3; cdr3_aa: CASSISGGGTDTQYF
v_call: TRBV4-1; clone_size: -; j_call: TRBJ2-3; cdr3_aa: CASSPGRGGTDTQYF
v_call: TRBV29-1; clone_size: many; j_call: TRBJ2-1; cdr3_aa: CSVGAGEVYNEQFF
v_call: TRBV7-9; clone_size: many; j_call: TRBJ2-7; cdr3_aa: CASTRFRGGKGSYEQYF
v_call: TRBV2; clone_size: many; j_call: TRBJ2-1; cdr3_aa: CASSEATGNEQFF
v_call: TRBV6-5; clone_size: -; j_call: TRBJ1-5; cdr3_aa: CASSYTGSNQPQHF
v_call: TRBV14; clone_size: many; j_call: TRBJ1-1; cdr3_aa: CASSQGPWGPGTEAFF
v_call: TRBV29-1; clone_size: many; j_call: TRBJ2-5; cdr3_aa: CSGQLQETQYF
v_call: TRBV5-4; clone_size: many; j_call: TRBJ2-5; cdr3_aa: CASSLVDSQETQYF
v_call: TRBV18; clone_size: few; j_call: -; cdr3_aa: CASSPGLGQVYEQYF
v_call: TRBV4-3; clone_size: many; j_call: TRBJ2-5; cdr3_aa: CASSQASWGGETQYF
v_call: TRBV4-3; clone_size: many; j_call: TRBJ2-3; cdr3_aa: CASSQPGLGPDTQYF
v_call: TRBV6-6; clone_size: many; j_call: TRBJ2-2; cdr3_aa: CASSPHTGELFF
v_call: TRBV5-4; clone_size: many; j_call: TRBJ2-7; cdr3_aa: CASSARTGMSEQYF
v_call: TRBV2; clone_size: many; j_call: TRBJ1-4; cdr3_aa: CASSESGTGAEKLFF
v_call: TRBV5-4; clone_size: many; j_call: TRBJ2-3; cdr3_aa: CASSSRLTPDTQYF
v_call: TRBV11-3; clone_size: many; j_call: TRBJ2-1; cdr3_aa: CASSSRLAGVLKQFF
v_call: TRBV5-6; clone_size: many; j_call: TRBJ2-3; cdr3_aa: CASGLAGDVAQYF
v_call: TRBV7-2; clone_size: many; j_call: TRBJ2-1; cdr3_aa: CASSLVSGTSGRDNEQFF
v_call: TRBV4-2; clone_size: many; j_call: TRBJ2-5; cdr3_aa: CASSQATSGAQETQYF
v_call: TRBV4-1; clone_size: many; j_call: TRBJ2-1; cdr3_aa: CASSQEGGSASDEQFF
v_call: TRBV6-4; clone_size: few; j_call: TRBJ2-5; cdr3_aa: CAGRGGRWRSRPGTQYF
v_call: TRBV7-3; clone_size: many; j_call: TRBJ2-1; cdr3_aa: CASSPSGLPNNEQFF
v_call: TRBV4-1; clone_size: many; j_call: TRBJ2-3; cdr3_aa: CASSQGEGYTDTQYF
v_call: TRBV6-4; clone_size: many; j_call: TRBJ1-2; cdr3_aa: CASSDRGYGYTF
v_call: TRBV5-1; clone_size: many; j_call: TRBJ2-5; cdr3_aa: CASSLGIGRVLAEYKTQYF
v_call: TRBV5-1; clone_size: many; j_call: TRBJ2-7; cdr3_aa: CASSLLATGYEQYF
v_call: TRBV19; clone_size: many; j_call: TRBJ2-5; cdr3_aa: CASSMTGKETQYF
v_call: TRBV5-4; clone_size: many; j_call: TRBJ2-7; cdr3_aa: CATGTSGHTYEQYF
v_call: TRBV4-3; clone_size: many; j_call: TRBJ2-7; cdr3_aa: CASSQDLPRTGSGEQYF
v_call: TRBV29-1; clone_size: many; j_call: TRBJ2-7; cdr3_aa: CSVKRGYYEQYF
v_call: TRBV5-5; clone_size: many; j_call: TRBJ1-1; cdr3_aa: CASSLRTGGMNTEAFF
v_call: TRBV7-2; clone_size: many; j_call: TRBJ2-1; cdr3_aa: CASSPGILRDEQFF
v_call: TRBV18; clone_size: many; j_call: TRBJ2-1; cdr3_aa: CASSGKLDYNEQFF